These T cell receptor beta chains were read from a single sample in a study of T cells in Graves' hyperthyroidism and ophthalmopathy. Using its own MiXCR run on the multiplex PCR reads, TCRdb lists one record per CDR3 protein. This sample has some 550,000 distinct CDR3 sequences, with more than 15% found just once. The sequenced sample consisted of blood. The receptors originated from a woman aged 40 to 55 with Graves' ophthalmopathy. The CDR3 runs from the conserved cysteine through the conserved F or W. Each record gives: V gene, clone size, J gene, D gene, CDR3 protein, CDR3 DNA. The D gene is left open where the match is weak. Clone size appears in some rows only: once, few, many, or a class for an expanded clone.

V gene: TRBV27
clone size: few
J gene: TRBJ2-1
D gene: TRBD2
CDR3 protein: CASSLTSGSEYEQFF
CDR3 DNA: TGTGCCAGCAGTTTGACTAGCGGGAGTGAGTATGAGCAGTTCTTC

V gene: TRBV10-1
clone size: -
J gene: TRBJ2-7
D gene: -
CDR3 protein: CASSESRASYEQYF
CDR3 DNA: TGCGCCAGCAGTGAGTCGAGGGCCAGCTACGAGCAGTACTTC

V gene: TRBV20-1
clone size: -
J gene: TRBJ1-1
D gene: -
CDR3 protein: CSAQSYVTGNTEAFF
CDR3 DNA: TGCAGTGCACAGAGCTATGTTACGGGGAACACTGAAGCTTTCTTT

V gene: TRBV5-1
clone size: -
J gene: TRBJ2-7
D gene: -
CDR3 protein: CASAQGPSVSYEQYF
CDR3 DNA: TGCGCCAGCGCCCAGGGGCCTAGCGTCTCCTACGAGCAGTACTTC

V gene: TRBV6-1
clone size: few
J gene: TRBJ2-3
D gene: -
CDR3 protein: CASSEWESSTDTQYF
CDR3 DNA: TGTGCCAGCAGTGAGTGGGAGTCAAGCACAGATACGCAGTATTTT

V gene: TRBV7-8
clone size: many
J gene: TRBJ2-1
D gene: -
CDR3 protein: CASSPPTPGNEQFF
CDR3 DNA: TGTGCCAGCAGCCCCCCGACTCCGGGCAATGAGCAGTTCTTC

V gene: TRBV28
clone size: many
J gene: TRBJ2-5
D gene: -
CDR3 protein: CASSFPGKGTQYF
CDR3 DNA: TGTGCCAGCAGTTTTCCCGGGAAGGGGACCCAGTACTTC

V gene: TRBV11-2
clone size: many
J gene: TRBJ1-1
D gene: -
CDR3 protein: CASSLRIGGPTEAFF
CDR3 DNA: TGTGCCAGCAGCTTAAGGATCGGGGGGCCGACTGAAGCTTTCTTT

V gene: TRBV18
clone size: -
J gene: TRBJ1-1
D gene: -
CDR3 protein: CASLYGQSNTEAFF
CDR3 DNA: TGTGCCAGCTTATACGGACAGAGCAACACTGAAGCTTTCTTT

V gene: TRBV12-3/TRBV12-4
clone size: many
J gene: TRBJ2-3
D gene: -
CDR3 protein: CASSLAQPDTQYF
CDR3 DNA: TGTGCCAGCAGTTTAGCACAGCCAGATACGCAGTATTTT

V gene: TRBV10-2
clone size: few
J gene: TRBJ1-5
D gene: -
CDR3 protein: CASSMLGVGNQPQHF
CDR3 DNA: TGCGCCAGCAGTATGTTGGGCGTCGGCAATCAGCCCCAGCATTTT

V gene: TRBV7-9
clone size: many
J gene: TRBJ1-1
D gene: -
CDR3 protein: CASSPSGFF
CDR3 DNA: TGTGCCAGCAGCCCAAGCGGTTTCTTT

V gene: TRBV11-2
clone size: many
J gene: TRBJ1-1
D gene: -
CDR3 protein: CASSPGWTEAFF
CDR3 DNA: TGTGCCAGCAGTCCCGGTTGGACTGAAGCTTTCTTT

V gene: TRBV19
clone size: few
J gene: TRBJ1-5
D gene: TRBD1
CDR3 protein: CASRDPGQFRPQHF
CDR3 DNA: TGTGCCAGTAGGGACCCGGGACAGTTTCGGCCCCAGCATTTT

V gene: TRBV4-1
clone size: -
J gene: TRBJ2-3
D gene: -
CDR3 protein: CASRPLLVTIARDTQYF
CDR3 DNA: TGCGCCAGCCGACCCCTTCTAGTGACGATAGCAAGAGATACGCAGTATTTT

V gene: TRBV27
clone size: few
J gene: TRBJ2-7
D gene: TRBD1
CDR3 protein: CASSWVGGSGEQYF
CDR3 DNA: TGTGCCAGCAGTTGGGTAGGGGGCTCGGGGGAGCAGTACTTC

V gene: TRBV30
clone size: few
J gene: TRBJ1-5
D gene: -
CDR3 protein: CAWSLGRGQPQHF
CDR3 DNA: TGTGCCTGGAGTCTAGGACGGGGGCAGCCCCAGCATTTT

V gene: TRBV12-3/TRBV12-4
clone size: many
J gene: TRBJ2-2
D gene: -
CDR3 protein: CASRLQGSNTGELFF
CDR3 DNA: TGTGCCAGCAGACTACAGGGCTCGAACACCGGGGAGCTGTTTTTT

V gene: TRBV30
clone size: many
J gene: TRBJ1-6
D gene: -
CDR3 protein: CAWSSQAWDNSPLHF
CDR3 DNA: TGTGCCTGGAGTTCCCAGGCTTGGGATAATTCACCCCTCCACTTT

V gene: TRBV7-9
clone size: -
J gene: TRBJ2-7
D gene: -
CDR3 protein: CASSLGGDSKGTYEQYF
CDR3 DNA: TGTGCCAGCAGCTTAGGGGGCGACAGCAAGGGTACCTACGAGCAGTACTTC

V gene: TRBV7-3
clone size: many
J gene: TRBJ2-1
D gene: -
CDR3 protein: CASSLRWTPPYNEQFF
CDR3 DNA: TGTGCCAGCAGCTTAAGGTGGACTCCGCCTTACAATGAGCAGTTCTTC

V gene: TRBV12-3/TRBV12-4
clone size: many
J gene: TRBJ2-1
D gene: TRBD2
CDR3 protein: CASSPSGGSYNEQFF
CDR3 DNA: TGTGCCAGCAGTCCCTCGGGGGGCTCCTACAATGAGCAGTTCTTC